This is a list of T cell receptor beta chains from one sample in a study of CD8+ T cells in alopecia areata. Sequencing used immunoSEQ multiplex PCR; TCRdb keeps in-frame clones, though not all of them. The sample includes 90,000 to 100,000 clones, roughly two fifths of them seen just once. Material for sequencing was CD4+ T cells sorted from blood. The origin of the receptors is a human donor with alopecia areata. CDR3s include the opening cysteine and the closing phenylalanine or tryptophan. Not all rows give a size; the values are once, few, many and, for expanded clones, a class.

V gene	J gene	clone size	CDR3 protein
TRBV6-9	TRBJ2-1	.	CASSPLGIEQFF
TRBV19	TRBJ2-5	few	CASSETGQETQYF
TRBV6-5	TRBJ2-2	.	CASSYETGTGELFF
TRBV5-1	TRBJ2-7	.	CASSYAPGLATYEQYF
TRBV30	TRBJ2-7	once	CAWTPRGGISYEQYF
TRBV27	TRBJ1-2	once	CASRQGGDYGYTF
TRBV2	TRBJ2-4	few	CASSRELNIQYF
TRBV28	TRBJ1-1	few	CASSFRATGGSAFF
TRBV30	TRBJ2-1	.	CAWSGAGRDKYNEQFF
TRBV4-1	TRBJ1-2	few	CASSQDGAGGYTF
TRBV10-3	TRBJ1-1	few	CAISDQGQPGRAFF
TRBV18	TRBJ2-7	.	CASSPPGQGYYEQYF
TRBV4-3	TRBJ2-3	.	CASSQDPSGGATDTQYF
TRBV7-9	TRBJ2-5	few	CASSLGDRGLQETQYF
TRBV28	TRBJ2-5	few	CASNPSGSRETQYF
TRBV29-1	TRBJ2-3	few	CSVEDRGADTQYF
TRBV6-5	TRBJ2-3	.	CASSYSVLGNSDTQYF
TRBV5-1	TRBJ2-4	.	CASSLGGFSNIQYF
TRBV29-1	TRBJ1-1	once	CSVVLRTGQTEAFF
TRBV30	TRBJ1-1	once	CAWSVKGGAEAFF
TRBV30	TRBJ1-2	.	CAWSVRSGGGYTF
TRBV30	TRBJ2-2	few	CAWSWRGNTGELFF
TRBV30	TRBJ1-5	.	CAWSPGSRSNQPQHF
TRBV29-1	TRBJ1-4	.	CSARGGAYYEKLFF
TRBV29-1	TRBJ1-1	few	CSVERQGNTEAFF
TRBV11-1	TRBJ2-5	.	CASSFGYQETQYF
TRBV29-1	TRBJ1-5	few	CSVGTGNQPQHF
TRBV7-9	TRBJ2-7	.	CASSSQYEQYF
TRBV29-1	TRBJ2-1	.	CSVENSNEQFF
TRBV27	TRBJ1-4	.	CASSGGTLNEKLFF
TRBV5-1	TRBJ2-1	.	CASSRDGGTNEQFF
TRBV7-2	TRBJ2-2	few	CASSLDFSGELFF
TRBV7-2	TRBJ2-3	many	CASSLDLRWSGGATDTQYF
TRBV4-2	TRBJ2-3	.	CASSPRSSGGRDTQYF
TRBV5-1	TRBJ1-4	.	CASSLVAASNEKLFF
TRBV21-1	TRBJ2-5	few	CASSTPLRDTYQETQYF
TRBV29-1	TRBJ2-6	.	CSVVRSGANVLTF
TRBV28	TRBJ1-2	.	CASSLGGQTNYGYTF
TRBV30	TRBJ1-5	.	CAWGSQSGGQPQHF
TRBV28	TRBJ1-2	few	CASRLYREGHYGYTF
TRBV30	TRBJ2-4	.	CAWSSGDKNIQYF